This entry features one T cell receptor beta chain sequence. Its specificity is not known. The entry originates in a study of beta chain features in type 1 diabetes. Study in general: Age, gender and cell yields were similar between patients and healthy donors.

Every bit of the isolated RNA underwent reverse transcription, so sequencing read expressed TCRB transcripts. Produced via immunoSEQ multiplex PCR; TCRdb's table is partial and in-frame only. Counted here are about 620,000 clones, 15% to 19% occurring once; the ten biggest clones make up approximately 0.087%. Findings and caveats of the study: It was possible that PCR favored shorter templates, equally so in patients and controls.

The CDR3 runs to 12 residues. V lost 7 bases and J lost 1, with 4 bases in between. CDR1 is MNHNY, CDR2 SVGAGI, per germline (reference sequence). The chain links TRBV6-6 to TRBJ2-2, with D unclear. The material sequenced was naive CD4+ T cells from blood. The clonotype comes from a man between 18 and 35 years old in good health. The CDR3 DNA reads TGTGCCAGCACACAGAACACCGGGGAGCTGTTTTTT. Its protein product is CASTQNTGELFF.